A selection of T cell receptor beta chains follows, all from one sample in a study of T cells in Graves' hyperthyroidism and ophthalmopathy. TCRdb fed the multiplex PCR reads into MiXCR, producing one record per CDR3 protein. The table has some 400,000 distinct CDR3 sequences, roughly 14% seen once. Specimen: blood. Every receptor here comes from a young man with Graves' hyperthyroidism that later progressed to Graves' ophthalmopathy. The CDR3 runs from the conserved cysteine through the conserved F or W. D genes are given only for firm matches. Clone size appears in some rows only: once, few, many, or a class for an expanded clone.

d_call: NA
clone_size: many
j_call: TRBJ2-3
v_call: TRBV13
cdr3_nt: TGTGCCAGCAGCTTAGCTAGCACAGATACGCAGTATTTT
cdr3_aa: CASSLASTDTQYF

d_call: NA
clone_size: many
j_call: TRBJ1-2
v_call: TRBV6-1
cdr3_nt: TGTGCCAGCAGCTCGGGACATACCAACTATGGCTACACCTTC
cdr3_aa: CASSSGHTNYGYTF

d_call: TRBD1
clone_size: many
j_call: TRBJ2-7
v_call: TRBV5-5
cdr3_nt: TGTGCCAGCAGCTTGGTACCGGACAGGGGTTACGCCTACGAGCAGTACTTC
cdr3_aa: CASSLVPDRGYAYEQYF

d_call: TRBD1
clone_size: NA
j_call: TRBJ2-2
v_call: TRBV3-1
cdr3_nt: TGTGCCAGCAGCCAACGGGACAGGGGTCCCGGGGAGCTGTTTTTT
cdr3_aa: CASSQRDRGPGELFF

d_call: NA
clone_size: many
j_call: TRBJ1-2
v_call: TRBV7-9
cdr3_nt: TGTGCCAGCAGCTTAGAGGCCAGCCGCTATGGGGGCTACACCTTC
cdr3_aa: CASSLEASRYGGYTF

d_call: NA
clone_size: many
j_call: TRBJ1-4
v_call: TRBV28
cdr3_nt: TGTGCCAGCAGTACCCTGACTCGTTGGGCTTACGATCAAGACGACGAAAAACTGTTTTTT
cdr3_aa: CASSTLTRWAYDQDDEKLFF

d_call: NA
clone_size: many
j_call: TRBJ1-5
v_call: TRBV6-5
cdr3_nt: TGTGCCAGCAGTTACGGGGGGGTAAATCAGCCCCAGCATTTT
cdr3_aa: CASSYGGVNQPQHF

d_call: TRBD1
clone_size: many
j_call: TRBJ2-5
v_call: TRBV7-9
cdr3_nt: TGTGCCAGCAGCCGGACAGGGGAAGAGACCCAGTACTTC
cdr3_aa: CASSRTGEETQYF

d_call: NA
clone_size: many
j_call: TRBJ1-5
v_call: TRBV20-1
cdr3_nt: TGCAGTGCTATCCCGGGGAGTTATAGCAATCAGCCCCAGCATTTT
cdr3_aa: CSAIPGSYSNQPQHF

d_call: NA
clone_size: few
j_call: TRBJ1-1
v_call: TRBV6-1
cdr3_nt: TGTGCCAGCAGTGAAAGAAGGGGAGACACTGAAGCTTTCTTT
cdr3_aa: CASSERRGDTEAFF

d_call: TRBD2
clone_size: many
j_call: TRBJ2-1
v_call: TRBV7-9
cdr3_nt: TGTGCCAGCAGCACCGGGGTAGCGGGTGGTGAGCAGTTCTTC
cdr3_aa: CASSTGVAGGEQFF

d_call: NA
clone_size: few
j_call: TRBJ2-5
v_call: TRBV7-2
cdr3_nt: TGTGCCAGCAGCTCTAGCACCCAGTACTTC
cdr3_aa: CASSSSTQYF

d_call: TRBD1
clone_size: NA
j_call: TRBJ1-2
v_call: TRBV7-6
cdr3_nt: TGTGCCAGCAGCTTAGCACCGGGACAGGGACAAACTAACTATGGCTACACCTTC
cdr3_aa: CASSLAPGQGQTNYGYTF

d_call: TRBD1
clone_size: few
j_call: TRBJ1-2
v_call: TRBV18
cdr3_nt: TGTGCCAGCTCACCAAGGGACAGGGGGCAGCATGGCTACACCTTC
cdr3_aa: CASSPRDRGQHGYTF

d_call: NA
clone_size: few
j_call: TRBJ1-5
v_call: TRBV6-2/TRBV6-3
cdr3_nt: TGTGCCAGCAGTGGGGGGAGCAATCAGCCCCAGCATTTT
cdr3_aa: CASSGGSNQPQHF

d_call: NA
clone_size: many
j_call: TRBJ1-5
v_call: TRBV7-2
cdr3_nt: TGTGCCAGCAGCTTAGCGGGGACGGGCAATCAGCCCCAGCATTTT
cdr3_aa: CASSLAGTGNQPQHF

d_call: TRBD2
clone_size: few
j_call: TRBJ2-5
v_call: TRBV20-1
cdr3_nt: TGCAGTGGCCACTGGGCACTGGATAGCGGGGGGGCGGAGACCCAGTACTTC
cdr3_aa: CSGHWALDSGGAETQYF

d_call: NA
clone_size: few
j_call: TRBJ1-2
v_call: TRBV7-9
cdr3_nt: TGTGCCAGCTACCTCGACAGTAACTATGGCTACACCTTC
cdr3_aa: CASYLDSNYGYTF

d_call: NA
clone_size: NA
j_call: TRBJ1-2
v_call: TRBV9
cdr3_nt: TGTGCCAGCAGCGTAGACGGTTTGGCGGGCTACACCTTC
cdr3_aa: CASSVDGLAGYTF

d_call: TRBD1
clone_size: few
j_call: TRBJ2-1
v_call: TRBV19
cdr3_nt: TGTGCCAGTACCCCCAACAGGGGCAATGAGCAGTTCTTC
cdr3_aa: CASTPNRGNEQFF

d_call: NA
clone_size: many
j_call: TRBJ2-5
v_call: TRBV20-1
cdr3_nt: TGCAGTGCTAACCGACCTCAAGAGACCCAGTACTTC
cdr3_aa: CSANRPQETQYF

d_call: NA
clone_size: NA
j_call: TRBJ2-2
v_call: TRBV9
cdr3_nt: TGTGCCAGCAGCGTAGTTCTGGGTAGCACCGGGGAGCTGTTTTTT
cdr3_aa: CASSVVLGSTGELFF

d_call: TRBD1
clone_size: few
j_call: TRBJ2-7
v_call: TRBV5-8
cdr3_nt: TGTGCCAGCAGGTACCAAGGGACAGGGCCCTACGAGCAGTACTTC
cdr3_aa: CASRYQGTGPYEQYF

d_call: TRBD1
clone_size: NA
j_call: TRBJ1-6
v_call: TRBV11-3
cdr3_nt: TGTGCCAGCAGCTTAGGGCGGGGGACAGGGTGGTATTCACCCCTCCACTTT
cdr3_aa: CASSLGRGTGWYSPLHF

d_call: TRBD1
clone_size: NA
j_call: TRBJ2-7
v_call: TRBV20-1
cdr3_nt: TGCAGTGCTACCGACAGGGTGGCCTCTAACGAGCAGTACTTC
cdr3_aa: CSATDRVASNEQYF

d_call: NA
clone_size: few
j_call: TRBJ2-5
v_call: TRBV20-1
cdr3_nt: TGCAGTGCTAGAGATACCGGGGAGGACCAAGAGACCCAGTACTTC
cdr3_aa: CSARDTGEDQETQYF

d_call: TRBD1
clone_size: many
j_call: TRBJ2-5
v_call: TRBV2
cdr3_nt: TGTGCCAGCAGTGAAGATCAGACAGGGGGCGCAGAGACCCAGTACTTC
cdr3_aa: CASSEDQTGGAETQYF

d_call: NA
clone_size: many
j_call: TRBJ1-6
v_call: TRBV2
cdr3_nt: TGTGCCAGCAACGCAGTGGATTCACCCCTCCACTTT
cdr3_aa: CASNAVDSPLHF

d_call: TRBD1
clone_size: many
j_call: TRBJ2-7
v_call: TRBV5-1
cdr3_nt: TGCGCCAGCAGCATACCGACAGGGACATCCTACGAGCAGTACTTC
cdr3_aa: CASSIPTGTSYEQYF

d_call: TRBD2
clone_size: few
j_call: TRBJ2-1
v_call: TRBV27
cdr3_nt: TGTGCCAGCAGCCCCAGTGGCCTAGCGGGGGACGACCAGTTCTTC
cdr3_aa: CASSPSGLAGDDQFF

d_call: NA
clone_size: NA
j_call: TRBJ1-6
v_call: TRBV18
cdr3_nt: TGTGCCAGCTCACCACGGGAAGGGAGGGGGTTGACACCCCTCCACTTT
cdr3_aa: CASSPREGRGLTPLHF

d_call: NA
clone_size: NA
j_call: TRBJ2-1
v_call: TRBV3-1
cdr3_nt: TGTGCCAGCAGCCGCTCCTTGCTACGAGCTGACTCAGGTGAGCAGTTCTTC
cdr3_aa: CASSRSLLRADSGEQFF

d_call: NA
clone_size: many
j_call: TRBJ1-6
v_call: TRBV28
cdr3_nt: TGTGCCAGTACAATACAGCTTGGCTATAATTCACCCCTCCACTTT
cdr3_aa: CASTIQLGYNSPLHF

d_call: NA
clone_size: many
j_call: TRBJ1-2
v_call: TRBV12-3/TRBV12-4
cdr3_nt: TGTGCCAGCAGTAACCGGAACAGGGTAGGGGGCTACACCTTC
cdr3_aa: CASSNRNRVGGYTF

d_call: NA
clone_size: few
j_call: TRBJ2-2
v_call: TRBV7-8
cdr3_nt: TGTGCCAGCAGCTTAGATATAGGCGGGAACACCGGGGAGCTGTTTTTT
cdr3_aa: CASSLDIGGNTGELFF

d_call: TRBD1
clone_size: many
j_call: TRBJ2-1
v_call: TRBV7-9
cdr3_nt: TGTGCCAGCAGCTTAGGACAGGGGTACGATGAGCAGTTCTTC
cdr3_aa: CASSLGQGYDEQFF

d_call: NA
clone_size: many
j_call: TRBJ1-1
v_call: TRBV28
cdr3_nt: TGTGCCAGCAGTTTAAGAACGAGGGGCCTGGCTGAAGCTTTCTTT
cdr3_aa: CASSLRTRGLAEAFF

d_call: TRBD1
clone_size: NA
j_call: TRBJ2-1
v_call: TRBV5-1
cdr3_nt: TGCGCCAGCAGCTTGGGAGGGACAGGGTACGATGAGCAGTTCTTC
cdr3_aa: CASSLGGTGYDEQFF

d_call: TRBD1
clone_size: NA
j_call: TRBJ2-2
v_call: TRBV7-6
cdr3_nt: TGTGCCAGCAGCAGGGCTTGGGACAGTGACACCGGGGAGCTGTTTTTT
cdr3_aa: CASSRAWDSDTGELFF

d_call: TRBD1
clone_size: few
j_call: TRBJ1-3
v_call: TRBV7-9
cdr3_nt: TGTGCCAGCAGCCCTACCTCCCGGGACAGGGGGCTCAATTTT
cdr3_aa: CASSPTSRDRGLNF

d_call: TRBD1
clone_size: many
j_call: TRBJ1-6
v_call: TRBV11-3
cdr3_nt: TGTGCCAGCAGCCCTCGGACAGGCTATAATTCACCCCTCCACTTT
cdr3_aa: CASSPRTGYNSPLHF

d_call: NA
clone_size: many
j_call: TRBJ1-6
v_call: TRBV28
cdr3_nt: TGTGCCAGCAGTTTACGGCGGATAAATTCACCCCTCCACTTT
cdr3_aa: CASSLRRINSPLHF

d_call: NA
clone_size: few
j_call: TRBJ2-5
v_call: TRBV9
cdr3_nt: TGTGCCAGCAGCCCCGACTTGAGGACCCAGTACTTC
cdr3_aa: CASSPDLRTQYF

d_call: NA
clone_size: many
j_call: TRBJ2-7
v_call: TRBV18
cdr3_nt: TGTGCCAGCTCAGCCCCCGGGCCCGACCTACGAGTGCAGTACTTC
cdr3_aa: CASSAPGPDLRVQYF

d_call: NA
clone_size: many
j_call: TRBJ1-5
v_call: TRBV28
cdr3_nt: TGTGCCAGCAGTCCTCGGACAGGCAATCAGCCCCAGCATTTT
cdr3_aa: CASSPRTGNQPQHF

d_call: NA
clone_size: NA
j_call: TRBJ2-4
v_call: TRBV5-1
cdr3_nt: TGCGCCAGCAGCTTCGGAATGCCCCAAAACATTCAGTACTTC
cdr3_aa: CASSFGMPQNIQYF

d_call: TRBD2
clone_size: NA
j_call: TRBJ2-7
v_call: TRBV27
cdr3_nt: TGTGCCAGCAGTGCCGGGACTAGCGGGGGAAATGAGCAGTACTTC
cdr3_aa: CASSAGTSGGNEQYF

d_call: NA
clone_size: NA
j_call: TRBJ1-1
v_call: TRBV7-9
cdr3_nt: TGTGCCAGCAGTTCGTACGAGGGGATTTGGAACACTGAAGCTTTCTTT
cdr3_aa: CASSSYEGIWNTEAFF

d_call: TRBD2
clone_size: NA
j_call: TRBJ2-2
v_call: TRBV6-1
cdr3_nt: TGTGCCAACAGGAATGGGGGGGATTCCGGGGAGCTGTTTTTT
cdr3_aa: CANRNGGDSGELFF

d_call: TRBD1
clone_size: NA
j_call: TRBJ1-1
v_call: TRBV6-1
cdr3_nt: TGTGCCAGCTCCCGAGTGGAGGGGGCGAACACTGAAGCTTTCTTT
cdr3_aa: CASSRVEGANTEAFF